The rows below give T cell receptor beta chains drawn from one sample of a study of beta chain features in type 1 diabetes. Here immunoSEQ multiplex PCR was the method, and the copy in TCRdb shows in-frame clones only, minus some. The sample shows 15,000 to 20,000 clones, approximately 50% of them seen only once. Sequenced: stem cell memory CD4+ T cells from blood. The receptors were gathered from a man aged 18 to 35 in good health. Each CDR3 is given with its conserved first and last residue. The order of the fields is CDR3 protein, V gene, CDR3 length, clone size, J gene. Clone size is not always given. Where it is, it says once, few, many or a class for expanded clones.

CASSQVLDRGSLSNQPQHF | TRBV4-3 | 19 | . | TRBJ1-5
CASSLMLGGRGTYEQYF | TRBV13 | 17 | . | TRBJ2-7
CASSSIAGGSYEQYF | TRBV28 | 15 | . | TRBJ2-7
CASSRTQVPPSEQYF | TRBV7-9 | 15 | . | TRBJ2-7
CASSLQGYNEQFF | TRBV11-2 | 13 | . | TRBJ2-1
CASSPGTQTGYTF | TRBV5-6 | 13 | . | TRBJ1-2
CASSLEQIYGYTF | TRBV28 | 13 | . | TRBJ1-2
CASTIGQGGYGYTF | TRBV19 | 14 | . | TRBJ1-2
CSVGMTGSDEQFF | TRBV29-1 | 13 | . | TRBJ2-1
CASSFGHLGSGNTIYF | TRBV5-5 | 16 | once | TRBJ1-3
CAISSPGLAGDQETQYF | TRBV10-3 | 17 | . | TRBJ2-5
CASSRGQASSYEQYF | TRBV5-1 | 15 | once | TRBJ2-7
CASSHGQGNAYNEQFF | TRBV5-4 | 16 | few | TRBJ2-1
CASSFDLGQETQYF | TRBV7-2 | 14 | . | TRBJ2-5
CASSLASGTEENEQYF | TRBV5-1 | 16 | . | TRBJ2-7
CASSSRGTHTYEQYF | TRBV5-6 | 15 | once | .
CAWSTPGQGIHEQFF | TRBV30 | 15 | few | TRBJ2-1
CASRRLAEETQYF | TRBV5-4 | 13 | few | TRBJ2-5
CASSPRERGGNNYGYTF | TRBV7-9 | 17 | . | TRBJ1-2
CASSPSGNSYNEQFF | TRBV7-2 | 15 | . | TRBJ2-1
CASSAQPGQRGAFF | TRBV6-5 | 14 | . | TRBJ1-1
CASSKQGADEKLFF | TRBV7-2 | 14 | . | TRBJ1-4
CASSQTPGTPTYNEQFF | TRBV4-3 | 17 | once | TRBJ2-1
CASSFAGAAGQGVFGELFF | TRBV28 | 19 | once | TRBJ2-2
CASSPSSRGYTEAFF | TRBV7-2 | 15 | once | TRBJ1-1
CAITGGYGYTF | TRBV10-3 | 11 | few | TRBJ1-2
CASSRGDRAYDEQYF | TRBV5-5 | 15 | few | TRBJ2-7
CASSLLGGDQPQHF | TRBV7-2 | 14 | . | TRBJ1-5
CASSPPGGQTYEQYF | TRBV18 | 15 | . | TRBJ2-7
CAINPGQGADGYTF | TRBV10-3 | 14 | . | TRBJ1-2
CAWSPLRNTEAFF | TRBV30 | 13 | . | TRBJ1-1
CASSQDLAGKAKNIQYF | TRBV4-3 | 17 | . | TRBJ2-4
CASSQVGLWDTEAFF | TRBV14 | 15 | . | TRBJ1-1
CASSQERRSYGYTF | TRBV4-3 | 14 | . | TRBJ1-2
CASSPGGSLGYTF | TRBV7-2 | 13 | . | TRBJ1-2
CASTRTGVTEAFF | TRBV6-5 | 13 | . | TRBJ1-1
CASSPRGVGVTGELFF | TRBV7-3 | 16 | few | TRBJ2-2
CASSLAGLEGYEQYF | TRBV5-6 | 15 | few | TRBJ2-7
CAWSVPRLAGTTDTQYF | TRBV30 | 17 | . | TRBJ2-3
CASYGGSSNEQFF | TRBV7-2 | 13 | few | TRBJ2-1
CASSLIQGHTDTQYF | TRBV18 | 15 | few | TRBJ2-3
CATQKDRGSTDTQYF | TRBV2 | 15 | few | TRBJ2-3
CASSSPGTGSGNTIYF | TRBV19 | 16 | . | TRBJ1-3
CASSSQRETQYF | TRBV6-5 | 12 | medium-sized | TRBJ2-5
CASSQDGGTSGAKTQYF | TRBV4-3 | 17 | . | TRBJ2-5
CASSPNRGLGTDTQYF | TRBV18 | 16 | few | TRBJ2-3